The 32 T cell receptor beta chains listed next were all sequenced from one sample in a study of cytomegalovirus exposure and HLA in healthy donors. It was with 60 Vbeta and 13 Jbeta primers that the PCR ran. TCRdb's copy holds only in-frame clones and misses some; the assay was immunoSEQ multiplex PCR. The sample contains over 100,000 clones, roughly four fifths of which appear only once. Sequences were obtained from PBMCs. The receptors here all came from a woman in her forties or fifties in good health and CMV-seropositive.

The rearrangement uses TRBV13 and TRBJ1-2; 9 bases are shared with TRBD1. Losses at the gene ends were 2 bases for V and 7 bases for J; bases not matched to a gene: 26. The CDR3 contains 21 residues. CDR1 and CDR2 (germline): PRHDT, FYEKMQ (reference sequence). CDR3 sequence: CASSLYTSTGTGSVRPGGYTF. The DNA for the CDR3 is TGTGCCAGCAGCTTATATACTTCGACCGGGACAGGGAGTGTCCGTCCGGGTGGCTACACCTTC.

This clone has only a few counts. The genes are TRBV15 and TRBJ1-1; TRBD1 aligns across 8 bases. The CDR3 is 14 amino acids. The germline V gene has CDR1 LNHNV and CDR2 YYDKDF (reference sequence). After removal of 0 bases from V and 6 bases from J, the junction contained 3 bases not matched to a gene. DNA for the CDR3: TGTGCCACCAGCAGAGATCCAGGGGGCTCTGAAGCTTTCTTT. Its translation is CATSRDPGGSEAFF.

This clone was seen a handful of times. The rearrangement joins TRBV6-6 to TRBJ1-1, with D possibly matching TRBD1 (5 bases). V lost 6 bases and J lost 5, with 13 bases in between. Germline CDR1 is MNHNY and CDR2 is SVGAGI (reference sequence). The CDR3 contains 13 residues. The DNA for the CDR3 is TGTGCCAGCAGCCCTCTCGGGGGAACTGAAGCTTTCTTT. This encodes CASSPLGGTEAFF.

This clone was seen a few times. The rearrangement uses TRBV6-1 and TRBJ2-4, with a tentative D call TRBD1 (5 bases). The ends were cut back, 2 bases at V and 0 bases at J, with 14 bases in the middle. The germline gives CDR1 MNHNS, CDR2 SASEGT. The CDR3 length is 17 residues. The CDR3 DNA follows: TGTGCCAGCAGTGAACGACAGATTTGGCTAGCCAAAAACATTCAGTACTTC. This codes for CASSERQIWLAKNIQYF.

This clone was detected only once. The chain recombines TRBV11-3 with TRBJ2-3, with TRBD2 as a possible D gene (5 bases). The CDR3 length is 13 residues. Deletions cut 0 bases from V and 11 bases from J, with 12 bases between. Germline CDR1 reads SGHNT; CDR2 reads YENEEA. The CDR3 here is CASSLDPQRVQYF. The CDR3, as DNA: TGTGCCAGCAGCTTAGACCCCCAGAGGGTGCAGTATTTT.

This clone appeared a few times. This chain joins TRBV5-5 and TRBJ2-1; 7 positions agree with TRBD1. This CDR3 spans 17 amino acids. Unmatched junction bases numbered 15, after V lost 4 bases and J lost 5 bases. Germline CDR1 is SGHKS and CDR2 is YYEKEE (reference sequence). In nucleotides, the CDR3 is TGTGCCAGCAGCGACGAGGGACAGAGGGCGAGGAACAATGAGCAGTTCTTC. Translated, it gives CASSDEGQRARNNEQFF.

The chain combines TRBV27 with TRBJ1-1; 7 bases match TRBD1. In germline, CDR1 is MNHEY, CDR2 SMNVEV (reference sequence). The CDR3 runs 15 residues. With 6 bases clipped from V and 1 base from J, the junction kept 8 bases outside the gene matches. In DNA form, the CDR3 reads TGTGCCAGCAGCCCTCCGAGGGGGCCGAACACTGAAGCTTTCTTT. Translated, it gives CASSPPRGPNTEAFF.

The sample holds a few counts of this clone. The chain recombines TRBV27 with TRBJ2-3, with 7 bases fitting TRBD2. V was clipped by 5 bases and J by 4 bases; unmatched bases: 6. The CDR3 sequence is 14 residues long. CDR1 and CDR2 from the germline V gene are MNHEY and SMNVEV (reference sequence). CDR3 DNA sequence: TGTGCCAGCAGTCCAACTAGCGACCCAGATACGCAGTATTTT. Translation: CASSPTSDPDTQYF.

The V call is TRBV27, the J call TRBJ2-6, with TRBD1 matching over 8 bases. The J segment lost 4 bases and the V segment lost 2 bases, leaving 4 bases of the junction unmatched. The CDR3 runs 16 residues. Germline CDR1 MNHEY, CDR2 SMNVEV (reference sequence). CDR3 loop: CASSLQGAGGANVLTF. The CDR3 region has the DNA TGTGCCAGCAGTTTACAGGGGGCAGGAGGGGCCAACGTCCTGACTTTC.

V and J are TRBV11-2 and TRBJ1-4, with TRBD1 identical over 7 bases. CDR1 and CDR2 (germline): SGHAT, FQNNGV. V lost 3 bases to trimming and J lost 8 bases; unmatched junction nucleotides: 12. The CDR3 extends over 16 amino acids. The CDR3, as DNA: TGTGCCAGCAGCTTCCAAACAGGGGCTCTAAGGGAAAAACTGTTTTTT. Protein sequence: CASSFQTGALREKLFF.

V usage is TRBV19 and J usage is TRBJ2-6, with D perhaps TRBD2 (5 bases). V lost 5 bases, J lost 4 bases, and 12 bases lay in between. Germline V gene lookup returns CDR1 LNHDA and CDR2 SQIVND (reference sequence). The CDR3 covers 15 residues. In DNA, the CDR3 is TGTGCCAGTAGTCCGCAAGGCGGGGGGGCCAACGTCCTGACTTTC. Protein: CASSPQGGGANVLTF.

J is TRBJ1-2 and V is TRBV19; 7 nucleotides line up with TRBD1. This CDR3 comprises 18 residues. J was trimmed by 0 bases and V by 5 bases; bases with no gene match: 15. In germline, CDR1 is LNHDA, CDR2 SQIVND (reference sequence). The CDR3 region has the DNA TGTGCCAGTAGTCCTTCACCGGGACAGCTTCCCCCTAACTATGGCTACACCTTC. Amino acid sequence: CASSPSPGQLPPNYGYTF.

The chain joins TRBV18 to TRBJ2-7, with D possibly matching TRBD2 (6 bases). This CDR3 has 14 amino acids. Trimming took off 9 bases at V and 2 bases at J, with 17 bases between the two ends. CDR1 KGHSH and CDR2 LQKENI come from the germline V gene. In DNA form, the CDR3 reads TGTGCCAGTGCCCGGAATAGCGGAACCTACGAGCAGTACTTC. Its translation: CASARNSGTYEQYF.

The V call is TRBV14, the J call TRBJ2-2; the D gene is possibly TRBD2 (6 bases). V was cut by 1 base and J by 2 bases, with 8 bases left in between. The CDR3 extends over 15 amino acids. Germline V gives CDR1 SGHDN, CDR2 FVKESK. CDR3 DNA sequence: TGTGCCAGCAGCCAAGGACTAGTAAACACCGGGGAGCTGTTTTTT. Its translation is CASSQGLVNTGELFF.

The rearrangement joins TRBV15 to TRBJ2-1; D is unclear. V lost 0 bases, J lost 11 bases, and 11 bases lay in between. The CDR3 runs to 13 residues. Per germline, CDR1 LNHNV and CDR2 YYDKDF (reference sequence). The CDR3 loop reads CATSREPRTKQFF. The CDR3 nucleotides read TGTGCCACCAGCAGAGAGCCCCGAACAAAGCAGTTCTTC. Combining the CDR3 with reference TRBV15 and TRBJ2-1 gives the whole variable domain DAMVIQNPRYQVTQFGKPVTLSCSQTLNHNVMYWYQQKSSQAPKLLFHYYDKDFNNEADTPDNFQSRRPNTSFCFLDIRSPGLGDTAMYLCATSREPRTKQFFGPGTRLTVL.

The genes are TRBV2 and TRBJ2-1; TRBD1 matches 9 bases. Germline-derived CDR1 and CDR2 are SNHLY and FYNNEI. Trimming took 6 bases from V and 1 from J; bases not matched to a gene: 1. This CDR3 has 14 amino acids. The CDR3 nucleotides read TGTGCCAGCAGGGACAGGGGTTCCTACAATGAGCAGTTCTTC. This gives the protein CASRDRGSYNEQFF.

V usage is TRBV5-4 and J usage is TRBJ2-5; tentatively, D is TRBD2 (6 bases). The germline V and J ends were trimmed by 1 base and 0 bases, with 13 bases remaining between them. Germline V gene lookup returns CDR1 SGHNT and CDR2 YYREEE (reference sequence). The CDR3 spans 16 residues. CDR3 sequence: CASSLSLAHNQETQYF. In DNA, the CDR3 is TGTGCCAGCAGCTTGTCCCTAGCGCATAACCAAGAGACCCAGTACTTC.

The chain links TRBV5-1 to TRBJ1-1, with D possibly TRBD1 on 6 matching bases. Trimming removed 1 base at V and 5 bases at J, with 21 bases between. Germline values: CDR1 SGHRS, CDR2 YFSETQ. The CDR3 sequence is 17 residues long. This CDR3 is CASSLSDGGAGGTEAFF. As DNA, the CDR3 is TGCGCCAGCAGCTTGTCGGATGGGGGGGCTGGAGGTACTGAAGCTTTCTTT.

The chain links TRBV5-4 to TRBJ2-5; perhaps TRBD1 as D (5 bases). Germline loops: CDR1 SGHNT, CDR2 YYREEE (reference sequence). Trimming cost V 3 bases and J 0 bases, with 15 bases left between them. The length of the CDR3 is 16 residues. The CDR3 protein is CASSSSTARHQETQYF. DNA of the CDR3: TGTGCCAGCAGCTCTTCGACAGCCCGACACCAAGAGACCCAGTACTTC.

This chain joins TRBV10-3 and TRBJ1-1; TRBD1 agrees at 7 bases. Germline V gene data show CDR1 as ENHRY and CDR2 as SYGVKD. The CDR3 is 15 amino acids. V dropped 5 bases and J dropped 1; count of bases not matched to a gene: 7. Here the CDR3 reads CAISTLTGRNTEAFF. The CDR3 nucleotides are TGTGCCATCAGTACCCTGACAGGGAGGAACACTGAAGCTTTCTTT.

V usage is TRBV7-9 and J usage is TRBJ1-3; no reliable D call. The CDR3 has 16 amino acids. In germline, CDR1 is SEHNR, CDR2 FQNEAQ (reference sequence). V was cut by 2 bases and J by 0 bases, with 11 bases left in between. The CDR3 protein is CASSLLTGSSGNTIYF. The CDR3 nucleotides read TGTGCCAGCAGCTTACTCACGGGAAGCTCTGGAAACACCATATATTTT.

The chain couples TRBV4-1 to TRBJ1-1, with TRBD1 matching 11 bases. This CDR3 region has 14 residues. CDR1 MGHRA and CDR2 YSYEKL come from the germline V gene. J was trimmed by 11 bases and V by 6 bases; bases with no gene match: 11. The CDR3 is CASSREDRGQRAFF. CDR3 sequence (DNA): TGCGCCAGCAGTCGAGAGGACAGGGGGCAGCGGGCTTTCTTT.

CDR3 sequence (DNA): TGTGCCAGCAGCTTTAGCGGGGACCTTAACTATGGCTACACCTTC. Translating gives CASSFSGDLNYGYTF. This chain uses TRBV7-2 with TRBJ1-2, with D possibly being TRBD1 (5 bases). Trimming took off 3 bases at V and 1 base at J, with 12 bases between the two ends. This CDR3 is built from 15 residues. In germline, CDR1 is SGHTA, CDR2 FQGNSA.

The chain carries TRBV27 and TRBJ2-5, with unresolved D. TRBJ2-7 explains the end of the DNA better; the J call may be wrong. The CDR3 covers 14 residues. CDR1 and CDR2 (germline): MNHEY, SMNVEV (reference sequence). As DNA, the CDR3 is TGTGCCAGCAGTTTAATCCCCGCGAGCTACGAGCAGTACTTC. Translated, it gives CASSLIPASYEQYF.

There are a few counts of this clone. This sequence joins TRBV10-3 and TRBJ1-1; D unresolved. Trimming removed 7 bases from V and 1 base from J, with 10 bases in between. The germline CDR1 and CDR2 sequences are ENHRY and SYGVKD. The CDR3 is 13 amino acids. This CDR3 is CAINDGANTEAFF. CDR3 bases: TGTGCCATCAATGACGGAGCGAACACTGAAGCTTTCTTT.

The V gene is TRBV6-5, the J gene TRBJ2-7, with TRBD2 as a possible D gene (5 bases). The CDR3 is 13 amino acids. Germline CDR1 MNHEY, CDR2 SVGAGI. Trimming left V 5 bases short and J 7 bases short, with 15 bases between. For the CDR3, the DNA is TGTGCCAGCAGTCCCAATCAACGGAGGGAGCAGTACTTC. Protein sequence: CASSPNQRREQYF.

V gene TRBV27 combines with J gene TRBJ1-5, with 9 bases matching TRBD1. Germline V CDR1 and CDR2: MNHEY, SMNVEV (reference sequence). The J segment lost 4 bases and the V segment lost 3 bases, leaving 4 bases of the junction unmatched. The CDR3 loop spans 15 amino acids. The CDR3 coding sequence is TGTGCCAGCAGTTTGGGACAGGGATGGAATCAGCCCCAGCATTTT. It encodes CASSLGQGWNQPQHF.

This chain uses TRBV6-1 with TRBJ2-6, with D perhaps matching TRBD1 (6 bases). CDR1 and CDR2 (germline): MNHNS, SASEGT. This CDR3 contains 16 residues. Deletions cut 1 base from V and 2 bases from J, with 9 bases between. This CDR3 reads CASSEVYRAGANVLTF. CDR3 nucleotides: TGTGCCAGCAGTGAAGTGTACAGGGCTGGGGCCAACGTCCTGACTTTC.

The J gene is TRBJ1-1, the V gene TRBV5-1; 7 bases fit TRBD1. The germline CDR1 and CDR2 sequences are SGHRS and YFSETQ. There are 15 residues in the CDR3. The V and J ends lost 0 bases and 7 bases, in that order; junction bases with no gene match: 9. The CDR3 nucleotides are TGCGCCAGCAGCTTGGGTGTAGGGGGCCTTAGTGAAGCTTTCTTT. Translated: CASSLGVGGLSEAFF.

J is TRBJ1-2 and V is TRBV6-5, with a weak D call TRBD1 (5 bases). The germline V gene has CDR1 MNHEY and CDR2 SVGAGI. V dropped 1 base and J dropped 6 bases, with 18 bases sitting between them. This CDR3 contains 16 residues. The DNA of the CDR3 is TGTGCCAGCAGTTACTGGGGTTACGGCAGGGAGGATGGCTACACCTTC. It yields the protein CASSYWGYGREDGYTF.

The chain joins TRBV19 to TRBJ2-4; possible D gene TRBD2, 6 bases. The CDR3 covers 11 residues. Looked up from germline, CDR1 is LNHDA and CDR2 is SQIVND (reference sequence). V lost 4 bases to trimming and J lost 8 bases, with 6 bases between them. CDR3 loop: CASSRGDIQYF. In DNA form, the CDR3 reads TGTGCCAGTAGTAGGGGGGACATTCAGTACTTC.

The V and J genes are TRBV19 and TRBJ2-3; 10 bases map to TRBD2. CDR3 length: 15 amino acids. With 6 bases clipped from V and 6 bases from J, the junction kept 9 bases outside the gene matches. CDR1 and CDR2 from the germline V gene are LNHDA and SQIVND (reference sequence). The CDR3 sequence: CASSRIPGLADTQYF. CDR3 sequence (DNA): TGTGCCAGTAGCCGTATACCGGGACTAGCGGATACGCAGTATTTT.